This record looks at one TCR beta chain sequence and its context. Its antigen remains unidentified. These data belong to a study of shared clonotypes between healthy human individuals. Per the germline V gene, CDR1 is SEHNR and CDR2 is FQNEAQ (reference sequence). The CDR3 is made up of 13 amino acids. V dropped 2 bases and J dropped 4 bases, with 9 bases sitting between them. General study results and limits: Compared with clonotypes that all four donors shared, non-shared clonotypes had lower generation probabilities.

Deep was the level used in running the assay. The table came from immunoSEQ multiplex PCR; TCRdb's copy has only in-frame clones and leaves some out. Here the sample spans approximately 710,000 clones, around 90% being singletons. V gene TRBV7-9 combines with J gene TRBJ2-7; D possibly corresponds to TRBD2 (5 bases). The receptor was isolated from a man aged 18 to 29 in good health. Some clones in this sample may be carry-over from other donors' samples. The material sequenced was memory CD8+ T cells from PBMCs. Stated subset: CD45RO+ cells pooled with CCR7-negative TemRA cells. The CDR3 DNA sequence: TGTGCCAGCAGCTTACAGAGGGAGTACGAGCAGTACTTC. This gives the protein CASSLQREYEQYF.